Reported below is one TCR beta chain. Its matching antigen is unknown. This sample is part of a study of T cells after yellow fever vaccination. Looking at the study overall: When fractions had low cell numbers, they were prepared with SMART-Seq v4 Ultra Low Input. Study results and caveats: Clones that expanded after primary vaccination mostly reappeared after the booster (96% CD4, 88% CD8). The secondary response peaked faster, at day 5 versus 15, but was weaker.

Making TCR cDNA involved 5'RACE template switching, which added UMIs and a universal primer site. A single record per CDR3 protein comes from TCRdb applying MiXCR to the 5' RACE reads. The profile shows 400,000 or so distinct CDR3 sequences, more than 5.5% of them singletons. CDR1 is SGHRS, CDR2 YFSETQ, per germline. The CDR3 is 13 amino acids. The ends were cut back, 3 bases at V and 11 bases at J, with 17 bases in the middle. This receptor was taken from a man younger than 40 who received the YFV17D yellow fever vaccine. The chain couples TRBV5-1 to TRBJ1-1; D ambiguous. The sample was PBMCs, taken 5 days after the yellow fever booster vaccination. In DNA, the CDR3 is TGCGCCAGCAGCTCGACGACGGGTGGACTGGCTTTCTTT. It yields the protein CASSSTTGGLAFF.